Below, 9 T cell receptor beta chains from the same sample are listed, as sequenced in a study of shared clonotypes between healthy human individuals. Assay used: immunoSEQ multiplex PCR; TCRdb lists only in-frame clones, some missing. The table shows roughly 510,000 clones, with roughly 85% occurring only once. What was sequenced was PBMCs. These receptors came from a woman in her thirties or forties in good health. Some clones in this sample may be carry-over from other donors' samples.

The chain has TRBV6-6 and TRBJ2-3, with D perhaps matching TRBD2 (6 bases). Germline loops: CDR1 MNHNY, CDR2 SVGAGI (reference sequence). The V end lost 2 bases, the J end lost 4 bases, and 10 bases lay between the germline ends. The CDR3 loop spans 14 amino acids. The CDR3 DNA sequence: TGTGCCAGCAGTTACACTAGCAGGGCAGATACGCAGTATTTT. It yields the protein CASSYTSRADTQYF.

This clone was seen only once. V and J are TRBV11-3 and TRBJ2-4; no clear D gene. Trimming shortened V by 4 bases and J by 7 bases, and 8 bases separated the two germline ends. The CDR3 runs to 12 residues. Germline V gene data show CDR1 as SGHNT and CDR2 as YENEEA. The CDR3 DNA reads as TGTGCCAGCAGCTCCGACGATAACATTCAGTACTTC. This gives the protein CASSSDDNIQYF.

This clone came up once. The CDR3 loop is CASSLGPGRGSSYNEQFF. DNA of the CDR3: TGTGCCAGCAGCTTAGGTCCGGGACGGGGAAGCTCCTACAATGAGCAGTTCTTC. This chain joins TRBV7-2 and TRBJ2-1; D possibly matches TRBD1 or TRBD2 (5 bases each). V was shortened by 1 base and J by 0 bases, with 16 bases between the two germline ends. This CDR3 is built from 18 residues. Germline V gene sequence: CDR1 SGHTA, CDR2 FQGNSA.

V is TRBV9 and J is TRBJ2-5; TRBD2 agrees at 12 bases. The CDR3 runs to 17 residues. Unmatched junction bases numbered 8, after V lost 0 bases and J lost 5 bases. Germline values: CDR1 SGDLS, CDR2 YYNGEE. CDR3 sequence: CASSVGLAGGDGETQYF. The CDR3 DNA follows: TGTGCCAGCAGCGTAGGGCTAGCGGGAGGGGACGGGGAGACCCAGTACTTC.

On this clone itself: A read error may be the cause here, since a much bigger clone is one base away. The CDR3 coding sequence is TGTGCCAGCAGCTTAGACTACGAGCAGTACTTC. This encodes CASSLDYEQYF. The chain links TRBV11-2 to TRBJ2-7, with unresolved D. This CDR3 has 11 residues. The germline V gene encodes CDR1 SGHAT and CDR2 FQNNGV. Trimming pared 0 bases from V and 3 bases from J, leaving 0 bases between.

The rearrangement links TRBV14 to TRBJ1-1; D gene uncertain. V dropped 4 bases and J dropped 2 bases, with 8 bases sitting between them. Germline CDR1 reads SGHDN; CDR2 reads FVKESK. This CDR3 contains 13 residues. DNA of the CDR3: TGTGCCAGCAGCCCCGGACCTAACACTGAAGCTTTCTTT. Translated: CASSPGPNTEAFF. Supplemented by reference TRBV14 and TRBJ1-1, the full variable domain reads EAGVTQFPSHSVIEKGQTVTLRCDPISGHDNLYWYRRVMGKEIKFLLHFVKESKQDESGMPNNRFLAERTGGTYSTLKVQPAELEDSGVYFCASSPGPNTEAFFGQGTRLTVV.

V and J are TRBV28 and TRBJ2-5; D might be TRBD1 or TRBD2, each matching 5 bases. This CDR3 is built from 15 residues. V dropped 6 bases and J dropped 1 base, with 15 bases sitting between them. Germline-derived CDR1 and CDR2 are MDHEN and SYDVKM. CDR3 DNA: TGTGCCAGCAGGACTCCGGGACGGTCCCAAGAGACCCAGTACTTC. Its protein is CASRTPGRSQETQYF.

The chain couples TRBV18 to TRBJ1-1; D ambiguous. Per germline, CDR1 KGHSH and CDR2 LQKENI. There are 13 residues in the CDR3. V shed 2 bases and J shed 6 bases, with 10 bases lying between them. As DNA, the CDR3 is TGTGCCAGCTCACCATTGTACCGGGCTGAAGCTTTCTTT. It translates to CASSPLYRAEAFF.

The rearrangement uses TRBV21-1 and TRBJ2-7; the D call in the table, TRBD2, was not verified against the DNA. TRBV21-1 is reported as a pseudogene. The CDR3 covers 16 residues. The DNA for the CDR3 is TGTGCCAGCAGCAAAGGTGGAGGGTCGGAAGGATACGAGCAGTACTTC. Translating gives CASSKGGGSEGYEQYF.